This T cell receptor (beta chain) was obtained from a study of cytomegalovirus exposure and HLA in healthy donors. This clone was seen only once. Use of 60 Vbeta and 13 Jbeta primers characterized the PCR. Only in-frame clones appear in the TCRdb table, and some are missing; sequencing was by immunoSEQ multiplex PCR. The table records roughly 220,000 clones, under 80% of them present only once. The source is a woman aged 30 to 39 in good health and CMV-seronegative. The sequenced sample consisted of PBMCs.

CDR3 nucleotide sequence: TGTGCCAGCAGTCCGGGACTACCTCTTAGAGAGACCCAGTACTTC. As protein: CASSPGLPLRETQYF. This chain links TRBV6-1 with TRBJ2-5; 7 bases are a match to TRBD2. In germline, CDR1 is MNHNS, CDR2 SASEGT. The CDR3 is 15 residues long. V was pared by 5 bases and J by 4 bases, with 10 bases of the junction left unmatched.